What follows describes a single TCR beta chain. Antigen unknown. The data were obtained in a study of CD8 T cells in Susac syndrome. The study, taken as a whole, reports: The relatively small number of individuals in the TCR sequencing and HLA analysis was acknowledged by the study.

The authors carried out high-throughput sequencing of TCR beta. They applied it to CD8+ and CD4+ T cells obtained from blood. CDR1 is MGHRA, CDR2 YSYEKL, per germline. This CDR3 comprises 16 residues. The V gene end was trimmed by 0 bases and the J gene end by 6 bases; junction bases not matched to a gene: 5. cDNA came from approximately 0.5 to 1 ug RNA primed by random hexamers. The CDR3 of TCR beta was amplified by immunoSEQ multiplex PCR across 54 Vbeta and 13 Jbeta. TCRdb called the immunoSEQ multiplex PCR reads again in MiXCR, with one record for every CDR3 protein. The sample holds around 200,000 distinct CDR3 sequences; more than 85% are singletons and the top ten take around 0.14%.

The chain combines TRBV4-1 with TRBJ1-1; 12 bases are a match to TRBD1. This clonotype was obtained from a human donor with multiple sclerosis. The sequencing sample was made of CD8+ T cells from PBMCs. CDR3 coding DNA: TGCGCCAGCAGCCAAGACGGGACAGGGGGCCACCCTGAAGCTTTCTTT. This translates into CASSQDGTGGHPEAFF.